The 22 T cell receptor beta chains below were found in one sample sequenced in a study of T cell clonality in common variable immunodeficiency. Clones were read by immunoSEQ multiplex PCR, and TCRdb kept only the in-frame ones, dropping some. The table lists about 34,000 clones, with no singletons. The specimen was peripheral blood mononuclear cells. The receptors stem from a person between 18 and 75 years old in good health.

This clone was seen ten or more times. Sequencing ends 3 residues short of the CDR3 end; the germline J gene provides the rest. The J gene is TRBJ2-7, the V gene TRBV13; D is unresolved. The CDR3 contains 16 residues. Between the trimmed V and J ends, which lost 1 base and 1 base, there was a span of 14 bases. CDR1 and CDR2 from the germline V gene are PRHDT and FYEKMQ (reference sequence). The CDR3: CASSLERSSNSYEQYF. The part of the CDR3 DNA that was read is TGTGCCAGCAGCTTAGAGAGGTCCAGTAATTCCTACGAG.

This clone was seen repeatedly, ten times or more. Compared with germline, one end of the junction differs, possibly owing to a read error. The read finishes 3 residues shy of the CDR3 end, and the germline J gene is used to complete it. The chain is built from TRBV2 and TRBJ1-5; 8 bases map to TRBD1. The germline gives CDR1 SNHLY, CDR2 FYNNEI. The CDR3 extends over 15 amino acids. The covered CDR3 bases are TGTGCCAGCACTGAACAGGGGGTTAGCAATCAGCCC. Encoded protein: CASTEQGVSNQP. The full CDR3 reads CASTEQGVSNQPQHF.

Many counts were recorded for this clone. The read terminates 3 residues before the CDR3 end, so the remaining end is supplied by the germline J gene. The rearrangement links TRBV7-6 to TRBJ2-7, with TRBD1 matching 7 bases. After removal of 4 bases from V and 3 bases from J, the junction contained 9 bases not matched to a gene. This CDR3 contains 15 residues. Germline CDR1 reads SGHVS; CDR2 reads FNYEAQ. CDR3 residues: CASSSPHTGDYEQYF. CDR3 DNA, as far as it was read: TGTGCCAGCAGCTCGCCGCACACAGGGGACTACGAG.

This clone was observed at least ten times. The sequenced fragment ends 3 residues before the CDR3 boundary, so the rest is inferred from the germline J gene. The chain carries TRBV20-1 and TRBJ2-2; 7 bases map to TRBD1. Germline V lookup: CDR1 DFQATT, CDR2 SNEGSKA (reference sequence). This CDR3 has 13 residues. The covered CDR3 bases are TGCAGTGCTAGAAGGGACAGCCAATCACCG. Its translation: CSARRDSQSP. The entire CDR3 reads CSARRDSQSPLFF.

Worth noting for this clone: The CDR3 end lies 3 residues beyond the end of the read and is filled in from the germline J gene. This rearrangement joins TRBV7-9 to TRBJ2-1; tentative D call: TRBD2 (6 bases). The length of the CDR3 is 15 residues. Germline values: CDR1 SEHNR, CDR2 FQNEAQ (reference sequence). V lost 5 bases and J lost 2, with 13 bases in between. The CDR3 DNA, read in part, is TGTGCCAGCAGCCTCCTCGGAGGGGCCTACAATGAG. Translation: CASSLLGGAYNE. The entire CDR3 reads CASSLLGGAYNEQFF.

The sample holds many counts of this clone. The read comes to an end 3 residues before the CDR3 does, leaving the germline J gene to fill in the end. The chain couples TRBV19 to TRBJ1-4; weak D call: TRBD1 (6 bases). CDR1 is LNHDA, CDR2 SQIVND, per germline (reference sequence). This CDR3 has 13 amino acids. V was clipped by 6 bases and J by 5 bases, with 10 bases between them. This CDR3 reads CASRDRQNEKLFF. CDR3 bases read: TGTGCCAGTAGGGACAGACAAAATGAAAAA. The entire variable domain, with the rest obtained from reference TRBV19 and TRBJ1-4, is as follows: DGGITQSPKYLFRKEGQNVTLSCEQNLNHDAMYWYRQDPGQGLRLIYYSQIVNDFQKGDIAEGYSVSREKKESFPLTVTSAQKNPTAFYLCASRDRQNEKLFFGSGTQLSVL.

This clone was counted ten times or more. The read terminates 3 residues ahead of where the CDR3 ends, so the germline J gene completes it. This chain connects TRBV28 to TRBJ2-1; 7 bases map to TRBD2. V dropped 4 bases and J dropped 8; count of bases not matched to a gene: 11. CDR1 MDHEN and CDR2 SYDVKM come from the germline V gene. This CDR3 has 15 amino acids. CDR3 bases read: TGTGCCAGCAGTTCGCTAATGAGCGGGATAGATGAG. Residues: CASSSLMSGIDE. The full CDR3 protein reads CASSSLMSGIDEQFF.

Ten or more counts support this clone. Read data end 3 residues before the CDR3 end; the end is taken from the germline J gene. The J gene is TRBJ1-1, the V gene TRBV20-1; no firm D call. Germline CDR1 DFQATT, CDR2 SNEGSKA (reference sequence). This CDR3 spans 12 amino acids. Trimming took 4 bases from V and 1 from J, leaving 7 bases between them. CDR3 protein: CSAITRNTEAFF. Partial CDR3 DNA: TGCAGTGCTATTACCAGGAACACTGAA.

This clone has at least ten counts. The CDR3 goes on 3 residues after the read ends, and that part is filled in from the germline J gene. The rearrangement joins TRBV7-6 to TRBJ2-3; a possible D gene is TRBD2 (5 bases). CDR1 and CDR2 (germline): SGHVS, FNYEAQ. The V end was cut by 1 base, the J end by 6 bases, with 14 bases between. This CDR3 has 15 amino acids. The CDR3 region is CASSLGGSAADTQYF. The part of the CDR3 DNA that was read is TGTGCCAGCAGCTTAGGTGGTAGCGCAGCCGATACG. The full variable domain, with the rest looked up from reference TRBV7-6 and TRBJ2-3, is GAGVSQSPRYKVTKRGQDVALRCDPISGHVSLYWYRQALGQGPEFLTYFNYEAQQDKSGLPNDRFSAERPEGSISTLTIQRTEQRDSAMYRCASSLGGSAADTQYFGPGTRLTVL.

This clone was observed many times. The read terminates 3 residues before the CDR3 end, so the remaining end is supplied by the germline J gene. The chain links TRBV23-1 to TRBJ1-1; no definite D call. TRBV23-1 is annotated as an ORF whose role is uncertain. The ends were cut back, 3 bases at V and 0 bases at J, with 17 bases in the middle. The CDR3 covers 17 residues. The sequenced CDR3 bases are TGCGCCAGCAGTCATAGGGTCCGCCTTATTCTGAACACTGAA. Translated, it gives CASSHRVRLILNTE. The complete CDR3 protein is CASSHRVRLILNTEAFF.

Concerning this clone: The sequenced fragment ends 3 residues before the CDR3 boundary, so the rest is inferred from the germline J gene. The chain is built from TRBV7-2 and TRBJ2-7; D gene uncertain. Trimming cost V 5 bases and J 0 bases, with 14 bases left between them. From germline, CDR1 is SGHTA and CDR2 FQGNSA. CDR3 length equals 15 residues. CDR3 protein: CASSDKFGSSYEQYF. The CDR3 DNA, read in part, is TGTGCCAGCAGCGACAAGTTTGGAAGCTCCTACGAG.

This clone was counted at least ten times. The CDR3 protein is CASSSRLAGEGKAFF. The DNA read from the CDR3 is TGTGCCAGCAGCTCTCGACTAGCGGGAGAGGGTAAG. This sequence joins TRBV7-2 and TRBJ1-1; D unclear. The read falls 3 residues short of the CDR3 end, and the missing part is taken from the germline J gene. The germline gives CDR1 SGHTA, CDR2 FQGNSA. The CDR3 is 15 amino acids.

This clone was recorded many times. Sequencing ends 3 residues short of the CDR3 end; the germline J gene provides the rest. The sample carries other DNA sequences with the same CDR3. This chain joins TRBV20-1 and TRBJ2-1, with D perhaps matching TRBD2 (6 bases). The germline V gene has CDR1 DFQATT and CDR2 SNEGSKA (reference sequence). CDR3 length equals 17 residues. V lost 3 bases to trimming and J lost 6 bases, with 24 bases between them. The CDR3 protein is CSASLPGSGLRVNEQFF. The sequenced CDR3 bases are TGCAGTGCTAGCCTCCCGGGGTCAGGACTACGGGTCAATGAG.

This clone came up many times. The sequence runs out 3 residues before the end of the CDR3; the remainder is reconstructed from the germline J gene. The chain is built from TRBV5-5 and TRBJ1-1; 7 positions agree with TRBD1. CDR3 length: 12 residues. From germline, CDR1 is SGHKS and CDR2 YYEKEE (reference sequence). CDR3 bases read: TGTGCCAGCAGCTTATTCAGGGGGGAA. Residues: CASSLFRGE. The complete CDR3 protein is CASSLFRGEAFF.

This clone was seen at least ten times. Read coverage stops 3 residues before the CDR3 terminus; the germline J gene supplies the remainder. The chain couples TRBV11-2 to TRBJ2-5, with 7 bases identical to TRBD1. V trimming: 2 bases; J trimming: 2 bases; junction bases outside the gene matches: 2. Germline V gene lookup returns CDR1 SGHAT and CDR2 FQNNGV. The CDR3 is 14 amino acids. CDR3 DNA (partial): TGTGCCAGCAGCTTATGGGGACAGCAAGAGACC. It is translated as CASSLWGQQET. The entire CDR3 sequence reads CASSLWGQQETQYF. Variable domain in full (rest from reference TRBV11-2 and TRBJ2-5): EAGVAQSPRYKIIEKRQSVAFWCNPISGHATLYWYQQILGQGPKLLIQFQNNGVVDDSQLPKDRFSAERLKGVDSTLKIQPAKLEDSAVYLCASSLWGQQETQYFGPGTRLLVL.

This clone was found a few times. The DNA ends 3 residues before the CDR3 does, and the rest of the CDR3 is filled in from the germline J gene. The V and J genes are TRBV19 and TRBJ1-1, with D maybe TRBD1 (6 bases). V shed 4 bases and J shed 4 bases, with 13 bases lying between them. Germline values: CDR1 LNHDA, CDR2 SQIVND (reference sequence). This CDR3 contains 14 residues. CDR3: CASSNYRVGTEAFF. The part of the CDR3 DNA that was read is TGTGCCAGTAGTAACTACAGGGTCGGCACTGAA.

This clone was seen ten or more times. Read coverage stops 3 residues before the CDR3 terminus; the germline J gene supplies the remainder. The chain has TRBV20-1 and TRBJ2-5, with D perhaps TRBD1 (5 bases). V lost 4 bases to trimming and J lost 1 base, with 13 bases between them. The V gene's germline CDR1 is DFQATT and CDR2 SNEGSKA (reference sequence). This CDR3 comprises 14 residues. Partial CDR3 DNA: TGCAGTGCTAAGGGGTACAGGTCCCAAGAGACC. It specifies CSAKGYRSQET. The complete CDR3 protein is CSAKGYRSQETQYF.

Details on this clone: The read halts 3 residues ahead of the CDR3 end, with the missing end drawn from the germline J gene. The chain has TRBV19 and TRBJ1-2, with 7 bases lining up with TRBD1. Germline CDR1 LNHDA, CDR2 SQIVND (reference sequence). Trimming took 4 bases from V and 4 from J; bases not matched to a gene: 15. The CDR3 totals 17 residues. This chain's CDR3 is CASSTGKGGQNLYGYTF. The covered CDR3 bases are TGTGCCAGTAGTACCGGGAAAGGGGGACAGAACCTCTATGGC.

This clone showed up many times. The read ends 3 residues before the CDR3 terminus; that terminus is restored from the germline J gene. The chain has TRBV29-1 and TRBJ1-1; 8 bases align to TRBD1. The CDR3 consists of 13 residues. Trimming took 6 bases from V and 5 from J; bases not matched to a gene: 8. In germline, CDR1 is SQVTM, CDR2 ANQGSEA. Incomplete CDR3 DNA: TGCAGCGTGAGCAGGGGGCTTCAAACTGAA. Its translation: CSVSRGLQTE. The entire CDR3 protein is CSVSRGLQTEAFF.

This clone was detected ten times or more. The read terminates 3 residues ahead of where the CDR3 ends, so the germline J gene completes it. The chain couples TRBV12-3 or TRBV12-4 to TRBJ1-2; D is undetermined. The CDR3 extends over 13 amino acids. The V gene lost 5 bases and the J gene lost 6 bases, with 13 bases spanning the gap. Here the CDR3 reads CASSPPGLHGYTF. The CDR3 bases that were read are TGTGCCAGCAGTCCTCCGGGGTTACATGGC.

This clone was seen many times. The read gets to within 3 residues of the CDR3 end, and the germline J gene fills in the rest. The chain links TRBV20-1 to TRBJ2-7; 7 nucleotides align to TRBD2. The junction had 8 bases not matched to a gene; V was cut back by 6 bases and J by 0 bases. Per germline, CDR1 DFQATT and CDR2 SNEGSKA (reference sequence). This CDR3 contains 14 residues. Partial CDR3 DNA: TGCAGTGCCGCTAGCGGCAAAAACTCCTACGAG. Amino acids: CSAASGKNSYE. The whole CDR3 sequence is CSAASGKNSYEQYF.

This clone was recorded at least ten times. The CDR3 loop reads CASSHGQGGSYNSPLHF. The sequenced part of the CDR3 DNA is TGCGCCAGCAGCCATGGACAGGGGGGATCCTATAATTCACCC. The chain combines TRBV5-1 with TRBJ1-6; 10 bases agree with TRBD1. The CDR3 goes on 3 residues after the read ends, and that part is filled in from the germline J gene. V was pared by 4 bases and J by 1 base, with 5 bases of the junction left unmatched. This CDR3 has 17 residues. Germline CDR1 is SGHRS and CDR2 is YFSETQ.